The clone carrying this T cell receptor (beta chain) was seen a handful of times. Its specificity is unknown. These data belong to a study of cytomegalovirus exposure and HLA in healthy donors. The PCR used 60 Vbeta and 13 Jbeta primers. The assay was immunoSEQ multiplex PCR, and TCRdb's table has in-frame clones only and misses some. This sample has approximately 120,000 clones, with over 15% found just once. This CDR3 has 13 amino acids. V dropped 7 bases and J dropped 6 bases, with 13 bases sitting between them. The germline gives CDR1 SNHLY, CDR2 FYNNEI. Findings and limits, study-wide: Later on, an analysis found that several of the most significant clusters appeared to be linked to common viral pathogens, which included parvovirus B19. There was a cluster of highly shared sequence variants that was likely a sequencing artifact.

The receptor was derived from a female donor in good health and CMV-seropositive. This chain uses TRBV2 with TRBJ2-1, with TRBD1 as a possible D gene (5 bases). The material sequenced was PBMCs. The CDR3 bases are TGTGCCAGCATTTTAGGGGCGTCCAATGAGCAGTTCTTC. Amino acids: CASILGASNEQFF.